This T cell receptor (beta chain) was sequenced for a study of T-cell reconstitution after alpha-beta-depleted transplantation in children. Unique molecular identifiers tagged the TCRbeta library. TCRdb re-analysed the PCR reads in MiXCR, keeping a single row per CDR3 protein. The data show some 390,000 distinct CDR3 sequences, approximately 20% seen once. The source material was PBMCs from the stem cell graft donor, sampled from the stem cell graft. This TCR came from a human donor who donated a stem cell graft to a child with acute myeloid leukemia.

CDR3: CSAREARDIADTQYF. The CDR3 DNA follows: TGCAGTGCTAGAGAGGCCCGGGATATCGCAGATACGCAGTATTTT. V gene TRBV20-1 combines with J gene TRBJ2-3; D might be TRBD2 (5 bases). V was cut by 0 bases and J by 4 bases, with 14 bases left in between. The CDR3 length is 15 residues. CDR1 and CDR2 from the germline V gene are DFQATT and SNEGSKA (reference sequence).